The next 20 T cell receptor beta chains were all read from a single sample in a study of blood T cell repertoires in COVID-19. Repertoires were generated with immunoSEQ multiplex PCR, while TCRdb's copy carries only in-frame clones and drops some. This table has about 260,000 clones, roughly 80% appearing once. The sample comprised PBMCs or T cells enriched from blood (not recorded which). The origin of the receptors is a man aged 30 to 45 with acute COVID-19.

The chain has TRBV30 and TRBJ1-1; D gene uncertain. From germline, CDR1 is GTSNPN and CDR2 SVGIG (reference sequence). V gave up 0 bases and J gave up 8 bases, with 7 bases separating them. This CDR3 region has 11 residues. DNA for the CDR3: TGTGCCTGGAGTGTTTCAGGCGAAGCTTTCTTT. Protein product: CAWSVSGEAFF.

This chain uses TRBV2 with TRBJ2-1; 8 nucleotides line up with TRBD2. Germline CDR1 is SNHLY and CDR2 is FYNNEI. With 6 bases clipped from V and 5 bases from J, the junction kept 3 bases outside the gene matches. CDR3 size: 13 residues. The CDR3 here is CASRTSANNEQFF. As DNA, the CDR3 is TGTGCCAGCAGGACTAGCGCGAACAATGAGCAGTTCTTC.

The chain links TRBV14 to TRBJ2-7, with 9 bases matching TRBD2. CDR1 and CDR2 (germline): SGHDN, FVKESK. CDR3 length: 17 amino acids. Trimming cost V 2 bases and J 0 bases; bases outside gene matches: 8. CDR3 in amino acids: CASSQFPLSGSSYEQYV. The CDR3 region has the DNA TGTGCCAGCAGCCAATTCCCCCTTAGCGGGAGCTCCTACGAGCAGTACGTC.

The chain recombines TRBV19 with TRBJ2-5; D might be TRBD2 (6 bases). The CDR3 is made up of 13 amino acids. The germline CDR1 and CDR2 sequences are LNHDA and SQIVND (reference sequence). V lost 5 bases and J 10 bases, leaving 17 bases between the germline ends. CDR3 coding DNA: TGTGCCAGTAGTGCCGACAGTGTGGGGGGCCAGTACTTC. The encoded protein is CASSADSVGGQYF. Filled out from reference TRBV19 and TRBJ2-5, the complete variable domain reads DGGITQSPKYLFRKEGQNVTLSCEQNLNHDAMYWYRQDPGQGLRLIYYSQIVNDFQKGDIAEGYSVSREKKESFPLTVTSAQKNPTAFYLCASSADSVGGQYFGPGTRLLVL.

The chain carries TRBV28 and TRBJ1-2, with D perhaps TRBD1 (5 bases). The CDR3 is made up of 14 amino acids. The V gene's germline CDR1 is MDHEN and CDR2 SYDVKM. Trimming stripped 6 bases from V and 0 bases from J, with 11 bases between. CDR3 in amino acids: CASSVVGANYGYTF. CDR3 in DNA: TGTGCCAGCAGCGTGGTAGGGGCTAACTATGGCTACACCTTC.

About this clone itself: Just one base apart from a much larger clone, this may be a read error. The chain joins TRBV6-5 to TRBJ1-1, with TRBD1 matching over 8 bases. CDR1 and CDR2 from the germline V gene are MNHEY and SVGAGI. The CDR3 contains 15 residues. CDR3 loop: CASRTRQGANTEVFF. Written as DNA, the CDR3 is TGTGCCAGCAGGACTAGGCAGGGGGCTAACACTGAAGTTTTCTTT.

The chain has TRBV10-3 and TRBJ1-5; 9 bases line up with TRBD1. Looked up from germline, CDR1 is ENHRY and CDR2 is SYGVKD. J gave up 8 bases and V 3 bases, and 5 bases lay outside the gene matches. This CDR3 comprises 14 residues. Here the CDR3 reads CAISDGTGLEPQHF. The CDR3 nucleotides read TGTGCCATCAGTGACGGGACAGGGCTTGAGCCCCAGCATTTT.

The chain employs TRBV27 and TRBJ1-1; maybe TRBD1 (6 bases). The CDR3 is 14 residues long. V shed 3 bases and J shed 2 bases, with 10 bases lying between them. Germline V CDR1 and CDR2: MNHEY, SMNVEV (reference sequence). DNA for the CDR3: TGTGCCAGCAGTTTCCAGGGGCGCAACACTGAAGCTTTCTTT. Amino acid sequence: CASSFQGRNTEAFF.

This chain joins TRBV3-1 (or the pseudogene TRBV3-2) and TRBJ2-3, with a weak D call TRBD2 (5 bases). Trimming stripped 1 base from V and 4 bases from J, with 15 bases between. Looked up from germline, CDR1 is LGHDT and CDR2 is YNNKEL (reference sequence). CDR3 length equals 16 residues. The CDR3 DNA is TGTGCCAGCAGCCAAGGGAACCCGGGGAGCCCAGATACGCAGTATTTT. Residues: CASSQGNPGSPDTQYF.

This clone was seen only once. The chain joins TRBV29-1 to TRBJ1-2; 8 bases fit TRBD1. The CDR3 consists of 12 residues. Looked up from germline, CDR1 is SQVTM and CDR2 is ANQGSEA. V was pared by 3 bases and J by 6 bases, with 3 bases of the junction left unmatched. The DNA of the CDR3 is TGCAGCGTTGATGGGACAGGAAATGGCTACACCTTC. Residues: CSVDGTGNGYTF.

The chain recombines TRBV24-1 with TRBJ1-2, with D perhaps TRBD1 (5 bases). V shed 3 bases and J shed 4 bases, with 8 bases lying between them. The CDR3 runs 13 residues. Germline V CDR1 and CDR2: KGHDR, SFDVKD. The CDR3 DNA reads as TGTGCCACCAGTGATACAGGATTCTATGGCTACACCTTC. Translated, it gives CATSDTGFYGYTF.

The table lists this clone with a count of one. The V and J genes are TRBV3-1 (or the pseudogene TRBV3-2) and TRBJ2-7; 8 bases are a match to TRBD1. V dropped 5 bases and J dropped 5; count of bases not matched to a gene: 8. The germline V gene encodes CDR1 LGHDT and CDR2 YNNKEL (reference sequence). This CDR3 comprises 14 residues. The CDR3 spells CASSDTGGNNEQYV. The CDR3 region has the DNA TGTGCCAGCAGCGATACAGGGGGAAACAACGAGCAGTACGTC.

This clone was detected a few times. The chain employs TRBV28 and TRBJ1-1, with D perhaps TRBD1 (6 bases). CDR1 is MDHEN and CDR2 is SYDVKM in the germline V gene. V was pared by 4 bases and J by 0 bases, with 15 bases between. The CDR3 covers 16 residues. The CDR3: CASSSWGGPVNTEAFF. CDR3 sequence (DNA): TGTGCCAGCAGTTCTTGGGGGGGGCCAGTGAACACTGAAGCTTTCTTT.

The J gene is TRBJ2-7, the V gene TRBV7-9; 10 positions match TRBD2. CDR3 length: 15 residues. J lost 7 bases, V lost 0 bases, and 6 bases had no gene match. Germline V lookup: CDR1 SEHNR, CDR2 FQNEAQ (reference sequence). The CDR3 loop is CASSLALAGAEEQYV. The CDR3, as DNA: TGTGCCAGCAGCTTAGCTCTAGCGGGAGCGGAAGAGCAGTACGTC.

The V gene is TRBV6-5, the J gene TRBJ1-2; 9 nucleotides line up with TRBD1. CDR1 MNHEY and CDR2 SVGAGI come from the germline V gene. Unmatched junction bases numbered 12, after V lost 5 bases and J lost 8 bases. The CDR3 is 15 residues long. CDR3 coding DNA: TGTGCCAGCAGTCGGACAGGGGCACGGGGGGTAGGCTACACCTTC. This sequence encodes CASSRTGARGVGYTF.

The rearrangement links TRBV24-1 to TRBJ2-1, with D possibly matching TRBD2 (5 bases). CDR3 length: 13 residues. V lost 4 bases, J lost 3 bases, and 6 bases lay in between. Germline V gene lookup returns CDR1 KGHDR and CDR2 SFDVKD. The CDR3 spells CATSDGVYNEQFF. The CDR3 bases are TGTGCCACCAGTGACGGGGTCTACAATGAGCAGTTCTTC.

V usage is TRBV7-2 and J usage is TRBJ1-4; possible D gene TRBD1, 5 bases. The germline CDR1 and CDR2 sequences are SGHTA and FQGNSA. CDR3 length equals 15 residues. V lost 5 bases to trimming and J lost 5 bases, with 15 bases between them. CDR3 sequence: CASSTRAGLNEKLFF. For the CDR3, the DNA is TGTGCCAGCAGCACCAGGGCAGGGCTCAATGAAAAACTGTTTTTT.

The chain employs TRBV28 and TRBJ1-1; perhaps TRBD1 as D (6 bases). Germline CDR1 reads MDHEN; CDR2 reads SYDVKM. CDR3 length equals 16 residues. V lost 6 bases and J 1 base, leaving 18 bases between the germline ends. The CDR3 here is CASSLRGRGRNTEAFF. The CDR3, as DNA: TGTGCCAGCAGCCTTCGGGGCAGGGGCCGGAACACTGAAGCTTTCTTT.

V is TRBV10-1 and J is TRBJ2-2, with a tentative D call TRBD2 (5 bases). The ends were cut back, 2 bases at V and 5 bases at J, with 9 bases in the middle. The germline V gene has CDR1 WNHNN and CDR2 SYGVQD (reference sequence). The CDR3 has 14 residues. CDR3 nucleotide sequence: TGCGCCAGCAGTGAGGCAGACTATACCGGGGAGCTGTTTTTT. Translating gives CASSEADYTGELFF.

The rearrangement uses TRBV3-1 (or the pseudogene TRBV3-2) and TRBJ1-6; D is perhaps TRBD1 (6 bases). CDR3 length: 15 amino acids. V was trimmed by 4 bases and J by 7 bases, leaving 14 bases between them. Germline V CDR1 and CDR2: LGHDT, YNNKEL (reference sequence). CDR3 DNA: TGTGCCAGCAGCCGGAGCGGTCAGGGGAATTCACCCCTCCACTTT. The encoded protein is CASSRSGQGNSPLHF.